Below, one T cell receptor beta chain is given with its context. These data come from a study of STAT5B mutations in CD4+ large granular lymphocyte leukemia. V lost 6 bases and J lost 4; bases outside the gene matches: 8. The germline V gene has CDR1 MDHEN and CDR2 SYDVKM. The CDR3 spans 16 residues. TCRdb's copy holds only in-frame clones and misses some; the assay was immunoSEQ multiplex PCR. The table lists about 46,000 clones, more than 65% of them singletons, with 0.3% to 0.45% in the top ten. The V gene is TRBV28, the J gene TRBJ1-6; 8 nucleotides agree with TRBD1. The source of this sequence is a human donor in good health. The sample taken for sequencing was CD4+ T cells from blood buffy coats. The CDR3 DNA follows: TGTGCCAGCAGGCGACAGGGGCAAACTTATAATTCACCCCTCCACTTT. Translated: CASRRQGQTYNSPLHF.